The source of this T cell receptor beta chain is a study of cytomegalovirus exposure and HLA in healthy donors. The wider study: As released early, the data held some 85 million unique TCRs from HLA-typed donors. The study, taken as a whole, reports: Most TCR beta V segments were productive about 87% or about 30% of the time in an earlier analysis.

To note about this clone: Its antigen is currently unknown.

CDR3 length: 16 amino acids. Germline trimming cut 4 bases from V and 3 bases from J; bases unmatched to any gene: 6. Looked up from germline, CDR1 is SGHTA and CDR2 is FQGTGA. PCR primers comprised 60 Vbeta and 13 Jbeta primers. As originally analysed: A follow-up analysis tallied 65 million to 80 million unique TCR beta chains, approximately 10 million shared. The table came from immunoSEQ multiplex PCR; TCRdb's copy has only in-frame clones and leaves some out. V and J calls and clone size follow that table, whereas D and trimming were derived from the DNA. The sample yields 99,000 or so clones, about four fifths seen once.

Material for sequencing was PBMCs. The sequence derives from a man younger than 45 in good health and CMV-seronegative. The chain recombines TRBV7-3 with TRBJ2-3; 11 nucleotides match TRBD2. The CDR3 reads CASSSNLAGGTDTQYF. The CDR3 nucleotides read TGTGCCAGCAGCTCTAATTTAGCGGGAGGGACAGATACGCAGTATTTT.